This TCR beta chain originates from a study of beta chain features in type 1 diabetes. At the level of the study: What patients shared with healthy donors was a similar profile of age, gender and cell yields.

Germline V CDR1 and CDR2: LGHNA, YNFKEQ. The CDR3 is made up of 17 amino acids. Trimming took 0 bases from V and 2 from J, leaving 14 bases between them. Purity exceeding 95% was reached by all sorted populations. General study results and limits: In all four CD4+ subsets, TCRB CDR3 length was significantly, moderately reduced in type 1 diabetes.

Reverse transcribing all isolated RNA meant expressed TCRB transcripts were sequenced. Sequencing of naive, central memory and regulatory T cell samples gave an average of roughly 3.6 million reads. TCRdb keeps only in-frame clones here, not all; method: immunoSEQ multiplex PCR. The sample holds around 200,000 clones; around an eighth are singletons and the top ten take 0.62%. Worth noting for this clone: Its target is unknown.

This sequence originates from a woman in her late teens or twenties in good health. Specimen: central memory CD4+ T cells from blood. The chain combines TRBV4-2 with TRBJ2-4; a weak D match, TRBD1 (5 bases). CDR3 DNA: TGTGCCAGCAGCCAAGATTGGCAGGGTTTCACCAAAAACATTCAGTACTTC. Translated, it gives CASSQDWQGFTKNIQYF.